These 19 T cell receptor beta chains were all obtained from the same sample, sequenced in a study of graft-versus-host responses after intestinal transplantation. The assay was immunoSEQ multiplex PCR, and TCRdb's table has in-frame clones only and misses some. The table includes about 85,000 clones, under 85% detected once. Their target antigens are unknown. The sample here was unstimulated CD8+ T cells sorted from spleen or lymph node cells, taken before intestinal transplant. Receptors were obtained from a human donor who received an intestinal transplant.

The chain employs TRBV27 and TRBJ1-4; 8 nucleotides line up with TRBD1. V was pared by 1 base and J by 5 bases, with 6 bases of the junction left unmatched. This CDR3 has 16 residues. Per the germline V gene, CDR1 is MNHEY and CDR2 is SMNVEV (reference sequence). CDR3 nucleotide sequence: TGTGCCAGCAGTTTATTTTGGACAGGGCCCAATGAAAAACTGTTTTTT. Its translation is CASSLFWTGPNEKLFF.

CDR3: CASSDSSAGGADTQYF. The CDR3, as DNA: TGTGCCAGCAGTGACTCGTCCGCGGGAGGCGCAGATACGCAGTATTTT. The chain has TRBV6-4 and TRBJ2-3; 8 nucleotides agree with TRBD2. J was trimmed by 4 bases and V by 0 bases; bases with no gene match: 6. The CDR3 loop spans 16 amino acids. Germline V gives CDR1 MRHNA, CDR2 SNTAGT.

The chain carries TRBV7-6 and TRBJ1-1; possibly TRBD1 for D (5 bases). The CDR3 covers 13 residues. Germline V gene lookup returns CDR1 SGHVS and CDR2 FNYEAQ. V was pared by 3 bases and J by 1 base, with 6 bases between. This chain's CDR3 is CASSFQGNTEAFF. The CDR3, as DNA: TGTGCCAGCAGCTTTCAGGGGAACACTGAAGCTTTCTTT.

The J gene is TRBJ1-6, the V gene TRBV6-5, with D unresolved. This CDR3 is built from 15 residues. Trimming removed 4 bases at V and 4 bases at J, with 11 bases between. Germline V gene data show CDR1 as MNHEY and CDR2 as SVGAGI. CDR3 bases: TGTGCCAGCAGTTCTAGGCAGCCATATAATTCACCCCTCCACTTT. It encodes CASSSRQPYNSPLHF.

This clone was observed once. The same CDR3 also results from other DNA sequences found in this sample. This chain connects TRBV5-1 to TRBJ2-3; D unclear. From germline, CDR1 is SGHRS and CDR2 YFSETQ. Trimming took off 0 bases at V and 0 bases at J, with 5 bases between the two ends. The CDR3 contains 14 residues. CDR3: CASSLAGSTDTQYF. DNA of the CDR3: TGCGCCAGCAGCTTGGCCGGGAGCACAGATACGCAGTATTTT.

CDR3 loop: CASSSTRDYEQYF. DNA for the CDR3: TGTGCCAGCAGCTCCACGAGAGACTACGAGCAGTACTTC. This chain uses TRBV7-9 with TRBJ2-7; no reliable D call. Germline-derived CDR1 and CDR2 are SEHNR and FQNEAQ (reference sequence). This CDR3 is built from 13 residues. Deletions cut 4 bases from V and 3 bases from J, with 10 bases between.

The chain links TRBV11-1 to TRBJ2-7, with D unresolved. Between the trimmed V and J ends, which lost 2 bases and 5 bases, there was a span of 13 bases. The CDR3 loop spans 14 amino acids. The germline gives CDR1 SGHAT, CDR2 FQDESV (reference sequence). As DNA, the CDR3 is TGTGCCAGCAGCTTAATGAGTGTCAGGAACGAGCAGTACTTC. It encodes CASSLMSVRNEQYF.

The rearrangement uses TRBV6-1 and TRBJ1-5; D uncertain. The CDR3 is made up of 18 amino acids. The germline CDR1 and CDR2 sequences are MNHNS and SASEGT. V lost 4 bases to trimming and J lost 0 bases, with 19 bases between them. CDR3 in amino acids: CASSATPGRVYSNQPQHF. Written as DNA, the CDR3 is TGTGCCAGCAGTGCGACTCCCGGGCGGGTCTATAGCAATCAGCCCCAGCATTTT.

The chain carries TRBV5-4 and TRBJ2-7, with D perhaps TRBD1 (5 bases). Trimming shortened V by 10 bases and J by 6 bases, and 20 bases separated the two germline ends. CDR1 and CDR2 from the germline V gene are SGHNT and YYREEE (reference sequence). The CDR3 sequence is 13 residues long. CDR3: CAGSELQGGEQYF. As DNA, the CDR3 is TGTGCCGGATCTGAGTTGCAGGGCGGCGAGCAGTACTTC.

V usage is TRBV2 and J usage is TRBJ1-4; D ambiguous. Trimming pared 1 base from V and 0 bases from J, leaving 3 bases between. Germline V gives CDR1 SNHLY, CDR2 FYNNEI. The CDR3 contains 14 residues. The CDR3 reads CASSEVTTNEKLFF. DNA for the CDR3: TGTGCCAGCAGTGAAGTCACAACTAATGAAAAACTGTTTTTT.

This chain uses TRBV19 with TRBJ1-1; D is possibly TRBD1 (6 bases). Per germline, CDR1 LNHDA and CDR2 SQIVND (reference sequence). CDR3 size: 14 residues. V was clipped by 3 bases and J by 1 base, with 9 bases between them. The CDR3 DNA is TGTGCCAGTAGTATTGGGGGGCCGAACACTGAAGCTTTCTTT. It specifies CASSIGGPNTEAFF.

As concerns this clone: Other DNA sequences within the sample encode an identical CDR3. This chain connects TRBV6-5 to TRBJ2-3; no clear D gene. Germline CDR1 is MNHEY and CDR2 is SVGAGI. This CDR3 is 13 amino acids long. V was trimmed by 2 bases and J by 2 bases, leaving 5 bases between them. The CDR3 region has the DNA TGTGCCAGCAGTTACGGGTCCACAGATACGCAGTATTTT. Translation gives CASSYGSTDTQYF.

The chain employs TRBV7-8 and TRBJ2-1, with TRBD2 matching 15 bases. The ends lost 1 base at V and 8 bases at J; junction bases unmatched: 9. The germline V gene has CDR1 SGHVS and CDR2 FQNEAQ. This CDR3 is 18 amino acids long. The CDR3 nucleotides read TGTGCCAGCAGCTTAGGGGCTGGTGGACTAGCGGGAGGGTATGAGCAGTTCTTC. Protein product: CASSLGAGGLAGGYEQFF.

In this sample, this clone turned up once. Here the CDR3 reads CASWKWTSGVLYEQYF. The CDR3 region has the DNA TGTGCCAGCTGGAAATGGACTAGCGGGGTTCTCTACGAGCAGTACTTC. The chain couples TRBV2 to TRBJ2-7, with 12 nucleotides matching TRBD2. The CDR3 length is 16 residues. Trimming removed 8 bases from V and 3 bases from J; junction bases left unmatched: 11. Germline CDR1 reads SNHLY; CDR2 reads FYNNEI. The variable domain in full, completed from reference TRBV2 and TRBJ2-7, reads EPEVTQTPSHQVTQMGQEVILRCVPISNHLYFYWYRQILGQKVEFLVSFYNNEISEKSEIFDDQFSVERPDGSNFTLKIRSTKLEDSAMYFCASWKWTSGVLYEQYFGPGTRLTVT.

The chain couples TRBV5-6 to TRBJ1-4; perhaps TRBD1 as D (6 bases). Looked up from germline, CDR1 is SGHDT and CDR2 is YYEEEE. The length of the CDR3 is 14 residues. Trimming took 6 bases from V and 8 from J, leaving 17 bases between them. The DNA of the CDR3 is TGTGCCAGCACGGGTTCCGGGACATACGAAAAACTGTTTTTT. Translated: CASTGSGTYEKLFF.

This clone was seen many times. This likely reflects a read error, since a far larger clone is one base away. In the same sample, other DNA sequences code for this CDR3. V usage is TRBV28 and J usage is TRBJ2-5; 8 positions match TRBD2. This CDR3 is 19 amino acids long. Germline trimming cut 2 bases from V and 1 base from J; bases unmatched to any gene: 15. Germline assignment: CDR1 MDHEN and CDR2 SYDVKM. CDR3 sequence reads: CASSLVIPGGVQVQETQYF. The CDR3 DNA sequence: TGTGCCAGCAGTTTAGTGATACCGGGGGGGGTCCAGGTCCAAGAGACCCAGTACTTC.

The DNA for the CDR3 is TGTGCCAGCAGTTCCTCGGGGGGCTACACCTTC. Its translation: CASSSSGGYTF. The V and J genes are TRBV28 and TRBJ1-2; D gene ambiguous. Germline assignment: CDR1 MDHEN and CDR2 SYDVKM. The CDR3 contains 11 residues. V lost 4 bases to trimming and J lost 8 bases, with 8 bases between them.

This chain links TRBV29-1 with TRBJ2-4, with 7 bases lining up with TRBD2. The junction had 9 bases not matched to a gene; V was cut back by 7 bases and J by 0 bases. In germline, CDR1 is SQVTM, CDR2 ANQGSEA. The CDR3 consists of 15 residues. The CDR3 nucleotides read TGCAGCGGCGACAAGCTAGCGGTAGCCAAAAACATTCAGTACTTC. Amino acid sequence: CSGDKLAVAKNIQYF.

This chain connects TRBV2 to TRBJ2-7; TRBD2 matches at 7 bases. The J segment lost 2 bases and the V segment lost 8 bases, leaving 6 bases of the junction unmatched. Germline assignment: CDR1 SNHLY and CDR2 FYNNEI. CDR3 length: 13 residues. The DNA of the CDR3 is TGTGCCAGCCGGCCTAGCGGCACCTACGAGCAGTACTTC. This gives the protein CASRPSGTYEQYF.